The present entry profiles one T cell receptor (beta chain) with its context. This clone's antigen is unknown. There are no base qualities to consult, and no much larger clone falls within one base. This record comes from a study of response to subunit inactivated influenza vaccine listed by TCRdb under 2018. Study-wide context: The study used deep quantitative T cell receptor repertoire profiling to track responses to a trivalent subunit inactivated influenza vaccine. General conclusions and limits of the study: It was suggested by the authors that each seasonal influenza vaccination may recruit only a limited number of new T cells.

Libraries came from RT-PCR. Sequencing used an Illumina HiSeq 2500. TCRdb reran the public reads through fastp at Q25 and MiXCR, keeping productive beta chains. Each CDR3 protein gets just one entry, which takes the most common genes and DNA from the rows behind it. Across this sample there are about 700,000 distinct CDR3 sequences, with 11% to 15% seen only once. Together, the top ten hold around 7% of the sample. The CDR3 spans 18 residues, from the cysteine through the phenylalanine. The entry retains the CDR3 DNA only, 54 bases that are in frame from base 1. CDR1 and CDR2, looked up from the germline V gene (reference sequence), are SGHAT and FQDESV. Germline trimming amounts to 1 base on V and 5 bases on J, with 13 as the count of junction bases outside the gene matches.

The clonotype originates from a man aged 50-59 years who received an inactivated influenza vaccine. Donor details come from another sample of the same person, matched by shared clones. This chain joins TRBV11-1 to TRBJ2-5; TRBD2 lines up with 10 middle nucleotides. The material was PBMCs from blood, obtained roughly 2 weeks before vaccination. At the DNA level, the sequence is TGTGCCAGCAGCTTAGGGCTAGCGGGAGCTCCTCAAGGGGAGACCCAGTACTTC. This is translated as CASSLGLAGAPQGETQYF.